A selection of T cell receptor beta chains follows, all from one sample in a study of T cells after yellow fever vaccination. From the 5' RACE reads, TCRdb called clonotypes with MiXCR, one entry per CDR3 protein. The sample lists about 340,000 distinct CDR3 sequences; approximately 13% were seen once. The specimen was CD4+ T cells sorted from PBMCs, collected 15 days after the yellow fever booster vaccination. These receptors all stem from a man in his late teens or twenties who received the YFV17D yellow fever vaccine. The CDR3 runs from the conserved cysteine through the conserved F or W. D genes are given only for firm matches. Only part of the rows carry a size: once, few, many, or a class if the clone is expanded.

j_call	d_call	v_call	clone_size	cdr3_aa	cdr3_nt
TRBJ2-1	-	TRBV27	-	CASSSRRGYNEQFF	TGTGCCAGCAGTTCGCGAAGAGGGTACAATGAGCAGTTCTTC
TRBJ1-2	-	TRBV6-5	many	CASSYSGRGPDYGYTF	TGTGCCAGCAGTTACTCAGGCAGGGGCCCTGACTATGGCTACACCTTC
TRBJ1-6	-	TRBV7-2	few	CASSRDAVPSPLHF	TGTGCCAGCAGCCGGGACGCGGTCCCCTCACCCCTCCACTTT
TRBJ2-5	-	TRBV19	few	CASSLTRGETQYF	TGTGCCAGTAGTTTAACGCGGGGAGAGACCCAGTACTTC
TRBJ1-1	-	TRBV7-9	few	CASSREAFSEAFF	TGTGCCAGCAGCCGGGAGGCGTTTAGCGAAGCTTTCTTT
TRBJ2-7	-	TRBV28	-	CASSYQQGAKYEQYF	TGTGCCAGCAGTTACCAACAGGGAGCGAAATACGAGCAGTACTTC
TRBJ2-2	-	TRBV2	few	CASRQGTTGELFF	TGTGCCAGCAGACAGGGAACCACCGGGGAGCTGTTTTTT
TRBJ2-1	TRBD1	TRBV6-1	-	CASSTGGLPNEQFF	TGTGCCAGCAGTACAGGGGGATTACCCAATGAGCAGTTCTTC
TRBJ1-2	-	TRBV6-2/TRBV6-3	few	CASRPDSYSNYGYTF	TGTGCCAGCAGACCGGACAGCTATTCTAACTATGGCTACACCTTC
TRBJ2-7	-	TRBV4-2	-	CASSLRGASYEQYF	TGTGCCAGCAGCCTTCGGGGGGCCTCCTACGAGCAGTACTTC
TRBJ2-7	TRBD2	TRBV4-2	-	CASRPRAGGPYEQYF	TGTGCCAGCAGGCCACGAGCGGGGGGGCCCTACGAGCAGTACTTC
TRBJ2-3	TRBD2	TRBV7-2	few	CASSPRGAGFTDTQYF	TGTGCCAGCAGCCCGCGGGGAGCGGGGTTCACAGATACGCAGTATTTT
TRBJ2-3	-	TRBV19	-	CASRLGGTDTQYF	TGTGCCAGCCGCCTCGGGGGCACAGATACGCAGTATTTT
TRBJ1-4	-	TRBV20-1	few	CSARRAPAHNEKLFF	TGCAGTGCTAGAAGGGCCCCCGCTCATAATGAAAAACTGTTTTTT
TRBJ1-2	TRBD1	TRBV5-1	few	CASSMDRAAYGYTF	TGCGCCAGCAGCATGGACAGGGCGGCCTATGGCTACACCTTC
TRBJ2-4	TRBD1	TRBV12-3/TRBV12-4	many	CASSLPQGANIQYF	TGTGCCAGCAGTCTGCCACAGGGGGCTAACATTCAGTACTTC
TRBJ2-4	-	TRBV20-1	-	CSARDSSAKNIQYF	TGCAGTGCTAGAGACAGTTCGGCCAAAAACATTCAGTACTTC
TRBJ1-2	-	TRBV11-2	few	CASSFLLYGYTF	TGTGCCAGCAGCTTTCTTCTCTATGGCTACACCTTC
TRBJ2-2	TRBD1	TRBV7-3	-	CASSFAGQGAGELFF	TGTGCCAGCAGCTTTGCTGGGCAGGGGGCCGGGGAGCTGTTTTTT
TRBJ2-1	-	TRBV27	-	CASSFFFAGDFSSNEQFF	TGTGCCAGCAGTTTTTTTTTCGCGGGCGACTTCAGTAGTAATGAGCAGTTCTTC
TRBJ2-5	-	TRBV16	-	CASSHQAGRKETQYF	TGTGCCAGCAGCCACCAGGCAGGCAGAAAAGAGACCCAGTACTTC
TRBJ2-1	-	TRBV6-2/TRBV6-3	few	CASLRRGGYNEQFF	TGTGCCAGCCTCCGGAGGGGGGGGTACAATGAGCAGTTCTTC
TRBJ2-1	-	TRBV12-3/TRBV12-4	many	CASSFGGSRSYNEQFF	TGTGCCAGCAGTTTCGGGGGTTCAAGGTCCTACAATGAGCAGTTCTTC
TRBJ1-2	TRBD1	TRBV10-3	few	CAIRGQGYYYGYTF	TGTGCCATCAGAGGACAGGGGTATTATTATGGCTACACCTTC
TRBJ2-3	-	TRBV5-1	few	CASREAGSTDTQYF	TGCGCCAGCAGAGAGGCAGGGAGCACAGATACGCAGTATTTT
TRBJ1-6	TRBD1	TRBV5-1	few	CASRHDRGNSPLHF	TGCGCCAGCAGACACGACAGGGGAAATTCACCCCTCCACTTT
TRBJ2-3	-	TRBV29-1	-	CSLRLVADTQYF	TGCAGCTTACGACTAGTAGCGGATACGCAGTATTTT
TRBJ2-7	-	TRBV9	-	CASSVAAGPYEQYF	TGTGCCAGCAGCGTAGCTGCAGGCCCGTACGAGCAGTACTTC
TRBJ2-1	TRBD2	TRBV20-1	-	CSANGQRGSVYEQFF	TGCAGTGCTAACGGACAGCGGGGGTCAGTCTATGAGCAGTTCTTC
TRBJ2-3	TRBD1	TRBV12-3/TRBV12-4	few	CASTRGQGALW	TGTGCCAGCACCCGGGGACAGGGGGCTTTGTGG
TRBJ2-5	-	TRBV14	-	CASSQGRPRETQYF	TGTGCCAGCAGCCAAGGCAGACCCCGGGAGACCCAGTACTTC
TRBJ2-5	-	TRBV7-2	-	CASSFSGTVQETQYF	TGTGCCAGCAGCTTTAGCGGGACAGTACAAGAGACCCAGTACTTC
TRBJ1-1	-	TRBV7-3	few	CASSLNPTVSTEAFF	TGTGCCAGCAGCTTAAACCCTACAGTGAGCACTGAAGCTTTCTTT
TRBJ2-7	TRBD1	TRBV18	few	CASSPDRGRGYEQYF	TGTGCCAGCTCACCCGACAGGGGAAGGGGCTACGAGCAGTACTTC
TRBJ2-1	-	TRBV7-9	-	CASSRRAGNEQFF	TGTGCCAGCAGCAGACGGGCAGGCAATGAGCAGTTCTTC
TRBJ2-5	TRBD2	TRBV11-2	-	CASSLGLAGRKTQYF	TGTGCCAGCAGCTTAGGGCTAGCGGGAAGGAAGACCCAGTACTTC
TRBJ1-1	-	TRBV3-1	-	CASSQGGPYPEAFF	TGTGCCAGCAGCCAAGGGGGTCCATACCCTGAAGCTTTCTTT
TRBJ2-5	TRBD2	TRBV10-2	-	CASKIAGGETQYF	TGCGCCAGCAAAATAGCGGGGGGAGAGACCCAGTACTTC
TRBJ2-7	-	TRBV4-2	few	CASSPEPGPAFWEQYF	TGTGCAAGCAGCCCAGAGCCCGGGCCCGCATTCTGGGAGCAGTACTTC
TRBJ2-3	TRBD2	TRBV12-3/TRBV12-4	-	CASSRRGSTDTQYF	TGTGCCAGCAGTCGGCGGGGGAGCACAGATACGCAGTATTTT
TRBJ1-2	TRBD1	TRBV2	few	CASRRDSPYGYTF	TGTGCCAGCAGGCGGGACAGTCCTTATGGCTACACCTTC
TRBJ2-4	TRBD1	TRBV7-2	-	CASSLTGEGNIQYF	TGTGCCAGCAGCTTGACAGGGGAAGGAAACATTCAGTACTTC
TRBJ2-2	TRBD1	TRBV5-1	few	CASSWGTGQTGELFF	TGCGCCAGCAGCTGGGGGACAGGGCAGACCGGGGAGCTGTTTTTT
TRBJ2-5	-	TRBV19	few	CASSKGGWETQYF	TGTGCCAGTAGTAAAGGGGGGTGGGAGACCCAGTACTTC
TRBJ1-5	-	TRBV28	few	CASTFGRQPQHF	TGTGCCAGCACATTCGGGAGGCAGCCCCAGCATTTT
TRBJ1-4	TRBD1	TRBV12-3/TRBV12-4	-	CASSPAWEGAGEKLFF	TGTGCCAGCAGTCCAGCCTGGGAGGGGGCGGGTGAAAAACTGTTTTTT
TRBJ1-2	TRBD1	TRBV12-3/TRBV12-4	few	CASRTQATGQGGYTF	TGTGCCAGCAGAACCCAGGCGACAGGGCAGGGGGGCTACACCTTC
TRBJ2-5	TRBD2	TRBV7-2	few	CASSLRLAGDGETQYF	TGTGCCAGCAGCTTAAGACTAGCGGGGGACGGGGAGACCCAGTACTTC
TRBJ2-4	TRBD2	TRBV29-1	few	CSVGDSGGLSIQYF	TGCAGCGTTGGTGATAGCGGGGGGTTAAGCATTCAGTACTTC
TRBJ1-2	-	TRBV12-3/TRBV12-4	-	CASRPSLRPISGYTF	TGTGCCAGCAGACCTTCATTGAGACCGATTTCGGGCTACACCTTC
TRBJ1-6	-	TRBV20-1	-	CSAREVGGSAYNSPLHF	TGCAGTGCTAGAGAGGTAGGGGGGAGTGCCTATAATTCACCCCTCCACTTT
TRBJ1-2	-	TRBV10-3	-	CAISEQDRAYGYTF	TGTGCCATCAGTGAGCAGGACAGAGCGTATGGCTACACCTTC
TRBJ2-3	-	TRBV7-9	many	CASSLAGATDTQYF	TGTGCCAGCAGCTTAGCGGGAGCCACAGATACGCAGTATTTT